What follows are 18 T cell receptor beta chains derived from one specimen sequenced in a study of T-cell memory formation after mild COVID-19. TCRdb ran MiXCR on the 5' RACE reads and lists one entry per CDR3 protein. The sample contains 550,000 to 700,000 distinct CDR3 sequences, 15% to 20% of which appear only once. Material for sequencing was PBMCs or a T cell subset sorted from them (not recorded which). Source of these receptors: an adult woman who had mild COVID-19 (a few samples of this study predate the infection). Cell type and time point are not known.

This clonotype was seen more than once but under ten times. This CDR3 reads CASSLAARPYEQYF. The CDR3 nucleotides read TGCGCCAGCAGCTTGGCAGCCCGTCCCTACGAGCAGTACTTC. The chain recombines TRBV5-1 with TRBJ2-7, with D hard to call. V lost 0 bases to trimming and J lost 2 bases, with 9 bases between them. Looked up from germline, CDR1 is SGHRS and CDR2 is YFSETQ. The CDR3 sequence is 14 residues long. Together with reference TRBV5-1 and TRBJ2-7, the CDR3 gives the full variable domain: KAGVTQTPRYLIKTRGQQVTLSCSPISGHRSVSWYQQTPGQGLQFLFEYFSETQRNKGNFPGRFSGRQFSNSRSEMNVSTLELGDSALYLCASSLAARPYEQYFGPGTRLTVT.

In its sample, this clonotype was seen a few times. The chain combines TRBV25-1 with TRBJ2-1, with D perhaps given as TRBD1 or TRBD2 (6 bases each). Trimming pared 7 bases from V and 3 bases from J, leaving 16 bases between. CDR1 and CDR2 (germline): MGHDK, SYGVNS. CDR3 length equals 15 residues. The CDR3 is CASNTGEDSYNEQFF. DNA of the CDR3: TGTGCCAGCAACACGGGAGAGGACAGCTACAATGAGCAGTTCTTC.

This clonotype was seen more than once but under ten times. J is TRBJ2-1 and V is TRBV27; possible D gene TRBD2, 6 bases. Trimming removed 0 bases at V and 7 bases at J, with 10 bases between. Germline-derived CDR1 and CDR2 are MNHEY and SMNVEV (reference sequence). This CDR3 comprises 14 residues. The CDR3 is CASSLSGRLNEQFF. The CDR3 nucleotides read TGTGCCAGCAGTTTATCAGGGAGGCTAAATGAGCAGTTCTTC.

The CDR3 bases are TGTGCCAGCAGCTTGAAAGATTCACCCCTCCACTTT. Translated, it gives CASSLKDSPLHF. The chain combines TRBV5-6 with TRBJ1-6; D call uncertain. The CDR3 contains 12 residues. V dropped 1 base and J dropped 8 bases, with 4 bases sitting between them. The germline CDR1 and CDR2 sequences are SGHDT and YYEEEE.

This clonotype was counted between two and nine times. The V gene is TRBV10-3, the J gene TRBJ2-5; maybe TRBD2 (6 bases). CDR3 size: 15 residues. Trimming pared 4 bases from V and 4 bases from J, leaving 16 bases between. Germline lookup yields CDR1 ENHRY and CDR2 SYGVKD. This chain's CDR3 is CAISAVLGGRETQYF. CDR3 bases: TGTGCCATCAGTGCTGTTTTAGGAGGGCGAGAGACCCAGTACTTC.

The CDR3 DNA reads as TGCGCCAGCAGCCAGATTGGACAGGTTGGGCAGTATTTT. Protein: CASSQIGQVGQYF. The chain combines TRBV4-1 with TRBJ2-3, with TRBD1 identical over 7 bases. V trimming: 3 bases; J trimming: 11 bases; junction bases outside the gene matches: 8. Germline V gives CDR1 MGHRA, CDR2 YSYEKL. The CDR3 runs to 13 residues.

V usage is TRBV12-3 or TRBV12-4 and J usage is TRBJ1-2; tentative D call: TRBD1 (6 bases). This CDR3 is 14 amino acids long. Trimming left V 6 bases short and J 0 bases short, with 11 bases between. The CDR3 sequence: CASSLQGTNYGYTF. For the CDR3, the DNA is TGTGCCAGCAGCTTACAGGGTACTAACTATGGCTACACCTTC.

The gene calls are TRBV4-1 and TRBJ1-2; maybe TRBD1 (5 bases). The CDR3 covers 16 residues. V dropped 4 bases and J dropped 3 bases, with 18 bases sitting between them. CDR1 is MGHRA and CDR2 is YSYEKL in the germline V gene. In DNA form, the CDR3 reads TGCGCCAGCAGCCCCAGGGAGCCAGGGTCGTACTATGGCTACACCTTC. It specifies CASSPREPGSYYGYTF.

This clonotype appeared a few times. CDR3 sequence (DNA): TGTGCCACCAGTGATTTTAGAGTTCAGCAAGGTGAGCAGTTCTTC. Translation: CATSDFRVQQGEQFF. This chain links TRBV24-1 with TRBJ2-1; no reliable D call. Trimming pared 1 base from V and 9 bases from J, leaving 15 bases between. Looked up from germline, CDR1 is KGHDR and CDR2 is SFDVKD. The CDR3 spans 15 residues.

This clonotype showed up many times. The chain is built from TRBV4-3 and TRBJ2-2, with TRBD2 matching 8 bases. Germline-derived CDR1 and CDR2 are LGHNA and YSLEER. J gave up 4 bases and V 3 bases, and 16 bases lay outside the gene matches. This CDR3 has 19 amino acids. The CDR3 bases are TGCGCCAGCAGCCAGAAAAGGTCTTTATCACTAGCGGTCACCGGGGAGCTGTTTTTT. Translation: CASSQKRSLSLAVTGELFF.

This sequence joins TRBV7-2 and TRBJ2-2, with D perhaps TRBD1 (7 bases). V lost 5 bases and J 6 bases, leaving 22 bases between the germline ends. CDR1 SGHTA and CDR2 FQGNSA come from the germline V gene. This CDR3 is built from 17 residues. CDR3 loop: CASSKTGVQGGSGELFF. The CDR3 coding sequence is TGTGCCAGCAGCAAAACAGGGGTTCAGGGAGGTTCCGGGGAGCTGTTTTTT.

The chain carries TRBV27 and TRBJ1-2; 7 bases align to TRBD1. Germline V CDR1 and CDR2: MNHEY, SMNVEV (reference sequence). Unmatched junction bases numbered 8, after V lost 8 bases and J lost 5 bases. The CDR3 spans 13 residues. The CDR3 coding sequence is TGTGCCAGCTACCCCTCGACAGGGTATGGCTACACCTTC. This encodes CASYPSTGYGYTF.

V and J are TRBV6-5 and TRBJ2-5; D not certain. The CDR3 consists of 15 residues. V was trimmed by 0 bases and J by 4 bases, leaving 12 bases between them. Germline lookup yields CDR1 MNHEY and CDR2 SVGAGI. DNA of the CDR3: TGTGCCAGCAGTTACTCGGCGCTAGTTCGAGAGACCCAGTACTTC. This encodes CASSYSALVRETQYF.

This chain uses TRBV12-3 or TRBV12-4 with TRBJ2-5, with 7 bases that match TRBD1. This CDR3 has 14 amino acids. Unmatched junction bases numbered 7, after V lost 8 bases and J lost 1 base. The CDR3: CASGQDRVQETQYF. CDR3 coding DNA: TGTGCCAGCGGACAAGACAGGGTCCAAGAGACCCAGTACTTC.

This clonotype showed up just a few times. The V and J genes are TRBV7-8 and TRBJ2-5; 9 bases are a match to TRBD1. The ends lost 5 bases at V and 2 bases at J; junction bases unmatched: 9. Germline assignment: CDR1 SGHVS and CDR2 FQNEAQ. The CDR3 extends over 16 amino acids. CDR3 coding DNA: TGTGCCAGCAGCCTACGGACAGGGGATGTACAAGAGACCCAGTACTTC. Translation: CASSLRTGDVQETQYF. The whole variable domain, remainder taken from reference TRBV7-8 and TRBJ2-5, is GAGVSQSPRYKVAKRGQDVALRCDPISGHVSLFWYQQALGQGPEFLTYFQNEAQLDKSGLPSDRFFAERPEGSVSTLKIQRTQQEDSAVYLCASSLRTGDVQETQYFGPGTRLLVL.

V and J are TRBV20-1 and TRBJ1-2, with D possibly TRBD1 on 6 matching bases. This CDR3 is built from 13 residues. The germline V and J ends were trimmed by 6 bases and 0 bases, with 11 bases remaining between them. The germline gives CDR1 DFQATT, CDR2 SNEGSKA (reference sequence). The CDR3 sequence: CSAEDRANYGYTF. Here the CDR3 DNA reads TGCAGTGCGGAGGACAGAGCTAACTATGGCTACACCTTC.

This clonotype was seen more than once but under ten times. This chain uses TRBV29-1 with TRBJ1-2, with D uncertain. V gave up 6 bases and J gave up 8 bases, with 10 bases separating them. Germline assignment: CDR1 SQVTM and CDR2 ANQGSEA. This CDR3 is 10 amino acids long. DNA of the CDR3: TGCAGCGTAGGTATCGAGGGCTACACCTTC. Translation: CSVGIEGYTF.

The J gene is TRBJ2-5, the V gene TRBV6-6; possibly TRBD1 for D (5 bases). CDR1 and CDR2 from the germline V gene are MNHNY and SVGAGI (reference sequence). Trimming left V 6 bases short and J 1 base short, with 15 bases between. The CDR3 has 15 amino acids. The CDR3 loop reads CASSPPRQFQETQYF. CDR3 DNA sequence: TGTGCCAGCAGCCCCCCGCGACAGTTCCAAGAGACCCAGTACTTC.